These T cell receptor beta chains were read from a single sample in a study of spatial heterogeneity in lung cancer. From the 5' RACE reads, TCRdb called clonotypes with MiXCR, one entry per CDR3 protein. The sample holds under 150,000 distinct CDR3 sequences, over 9% seen once. Here the sequenced sample was PBMCs, taken at follow-up. These receptors all stem from a male donor with early-stage non-small cell lung cancer. CDR3s include the opening cysteine and the closing phenylalanine or tryptophan. Fields, in order: clone size, V gene, J gene, D gene, CDR3 protein, CDR3 DNA. The D gene is left open where the match is weak. Clone size appears in some rows only: once, few, many, or a class for an expanded clone.

many	TRBV10-3	TRBJ2-6	-	CAISGGGPGANVLTF	TGTGCCATCAGTGGGGGCGGTCCTGGGGCCAACGTCCTGACTTTC
few	TRBV6-2/TRBV6-3	TRBJ1-6	-	CASSIVGRANSPLHF	TGTGCCAGCAGTATAGTGGGCAGAGCGAATTCACCCCTCCACTTT
many	TRBV2	TRBJ1-6	-	CASSEYGGSSYNSPLHF	TGTGCCAGCAGTGAATATGGGGGCAGCTCCTATAATTCACCCCTCCACTTT
-	TRBV20-1	TRBJ1-6	TRBD1	CSASMEDRKNSPLHF	TGCAGTGCTAGCATGGAGGACAGGAAGAATTCACCCCTCCACTTT
-	TRBV12-3/TRBV12-4	TRBJ1-5	-	CASSARPRENSNQPQHF	TGTGCCAGCAGTGCTCGCCCCCGGGAAAATAGCAATCAGCCCCAGCATTTT
-	TRBV11-2	TRBJ1-2	-	CASSLDPSGYGYTF	TGTGCCAGCAGCTTAGATCCCAGTGGCTATGGCTACACCTTC
-	TRBV12-3/TRBV12-4	TRBJ1-3	-	CASSLGPGVGNTIYF	TGTGCCAGCAGTTTAGGGCCAGGGGTTGGAAACACCATATATTTT
few	TRBV12-3/TRBV12-4	TRBJ2-2	TRBD1	CASSLVLRTGPYANTGELFF	TGTGCCAGCAGTTTAGTCCTACGGACAGGGCCCTACGCGAACACCGGGGAGCTGTTTTTT
-	TRBV11-2	TRBJ1-1	TRBD1	CASSFQGEGTEAFF	TGTGCCAGCAGCTTCCAGGGGGAAGGCACTGAAGCTTTCTTT
-	TRBV6-5	TRBJ2-5	TRBD2	CASTRASGGSRETQYF	TGTGCCAGCACCCGGGCTAGCGGGGGTAGTAGGGAGACCCAGTACTTC